This entry is about one T cell receptor (beta chain). What it recognizes is unknown. Germline CDR1 MGHRA, CDR2 YSYEKL. The CDR3 is made up of 19 amino acids. Trimming left V 0 bases short and J 5 bases short, with 24 bases between. The table came from immunoSEQ multiplex PCR; TCRdb's copy has only in-frame clones and leaves some out. The sample has tens of thousands of clones, 85% seen once. The time point here: pretreatment peripheral blood. The record originates from a study of PD-L1 blockade in urothelial cancer. Across the study: Blood was subjected to analysis at 3 weeks (second dose) and 6 weeks following treatment start. T cells numbered a median of 141,255 in the blood samples. Study-wide results and limits: Below-median TCR clonality that was measured in pretreatment blood predicted better survival. Blood clones associated with the tumor expanded more at 3 weeks in durable-benefit patients.

Sequenced here: PBMCs, sampled around atezolizumab (anti-PD-L1) treatment. The V call is TRBV4-1, the J call TRBJ2-3; possibly TRBD2 for D (6 bases). This clonotype originated in a man in his sixties or seventies with urothelial cancer. The CDR3 DNA follows: TGCGCCAGCAGCCAAGATCCGGAAGCCGGGGGATCCCCGGGAGATACGCAGTATTTT. This encodes CASSQDPEAGGSPGDTQYF.